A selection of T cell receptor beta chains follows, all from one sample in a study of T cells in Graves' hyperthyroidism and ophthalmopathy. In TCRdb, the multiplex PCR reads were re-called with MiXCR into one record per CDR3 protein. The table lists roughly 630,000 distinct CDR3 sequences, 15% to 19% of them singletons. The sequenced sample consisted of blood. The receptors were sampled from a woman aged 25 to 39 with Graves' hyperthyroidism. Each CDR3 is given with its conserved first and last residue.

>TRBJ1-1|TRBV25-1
CASMRGTVEAFF
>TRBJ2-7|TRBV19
CASSAAESIHSYEQYF
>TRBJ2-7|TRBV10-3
CAISLGGEQYF
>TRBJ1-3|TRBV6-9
CASSSGWRQGGNTIYF
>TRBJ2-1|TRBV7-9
CASSLARTGFYNEQFF
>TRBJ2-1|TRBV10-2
CATDASGNEQFF
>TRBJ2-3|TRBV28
CASSLKADTQYF
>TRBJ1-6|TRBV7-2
CASSLRSQGDNSPLHF
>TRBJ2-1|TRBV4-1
CASSQHPDEQFF
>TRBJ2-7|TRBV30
CAWSQLGSEQYF
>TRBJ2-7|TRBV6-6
CASSYQRFFYEQYF
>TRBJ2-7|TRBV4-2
CASSPPEAAVLEQYF
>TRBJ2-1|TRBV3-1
CASTLGLGVYNEQFF
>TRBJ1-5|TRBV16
CASSHRVSDRGNQPQHF
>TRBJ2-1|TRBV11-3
CASSVNKGLSSYNEQFF
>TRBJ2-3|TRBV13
CASSPQGTRDTQYF
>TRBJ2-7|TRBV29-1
CSARASGTNEQYF
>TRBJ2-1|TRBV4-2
CASSSLVSYNEQFF
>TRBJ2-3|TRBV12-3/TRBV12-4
CASSLYRGRGDTQYF
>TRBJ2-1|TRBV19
CASSILSSYNEQFF
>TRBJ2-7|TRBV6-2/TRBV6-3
CASSYEQTYEQYF
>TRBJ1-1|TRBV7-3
CASRETGFSEAFF
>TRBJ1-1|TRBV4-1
CASSPRDRDITEAFF
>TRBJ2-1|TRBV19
CASSGGANNEQFF
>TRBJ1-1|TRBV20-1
CSARDHEAGMWTEAFF
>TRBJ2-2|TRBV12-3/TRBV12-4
CASSLVLAADTGELFF
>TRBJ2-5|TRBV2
CASSGRDSTYQETQYF
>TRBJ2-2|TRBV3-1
CASSQRTGGDTGELFF
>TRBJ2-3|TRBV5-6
CASSFLLTSTDTQYF
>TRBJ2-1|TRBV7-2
CASTLSFSAAYNEQFF